A selection of T cell receptor beta chains follows, all from one sample in a study of CXCR3-negative and CXCR3-positive naive CD8 T cells. TCRdb re-analyzed the 5' RACE reads; it lists each CDR3 protein once, without DNA. The specimen's table records 30,000 to 40,000 distinct CDR3 sequences. Sequenced material: memory CD8+ T cells from blood. The receptors derive from a human donor in good health. Some clones in this sample may be carry-over from other donors' samples. Both conserved end residues are part of each CDR3.

V	J	CDR3
TRBV4-2	TRBJ2-2	CASSQDEGGSGELFF
TRBV12-3/TRBV12-4	TRBJ2-3	CASKWGDTQYF
TRBV20-1	TRBJ2-7	CSARETQLYEQYF
TRBV27	TRBJ1-2	CASRAGLNYGYTF
TRBV29-1	TRBJ2-3	CSVEVGRGGADTQYF
TRBV7-9	TRBJ1-2	CASSLNSGNYGYTF
TRBV13	TRBJ2-7	CASSQGHPGSYEQYF
TRBV28	TRBJ1-6	CASSLAPHSPLHF
TRBV4-1	TRBJ1-1	CASSLNTEAFF
TRBV6-5	TRBJ2-1	CASSYSVADGKFF
TRBV7-3	TRBJ2-1	CASSLTGTSGSEQFF
TRBV29-1	TRBJ2-3	CSAGLAGTTDTQYF
TRBV4-2	TRBJ2-7	CASSQVPGQGLYEQYF
TRBV7-2	TRBJ2-7	CASSLLGLGEQYF
TRBV6-4	TRBJ2-2	CASSDSSGGSTGELFF
TRBV12-3/TRBV12-4	TRBJ1-1	CASSSAARTEAFF
TRBV24-1	TRBJ2-7	CATSDLYEQYF
TRBV28	TRBJ2-7	CASSLDRGLSYEQYF
TRBV27	TRBJ2-5	CASSLSDRGGETQYF
TRBV7-3	TRBJ2-3	CASSPGLSTDTQYF
TRBV4-3	TRBJ2-3	CASSQDLDGRFSTDTQYF
TRBV6-4	TRBJ2-1	CASTPGGLNEQFF
TRBV2	TRBJ2-7	CASSGRGSYEQYF
TRBV4-3	TRBJ2-1	CASSHSTGGSYNEQFF
TRBV29-1	TRBJ2-5	CSVEGDRVQETQYF
TRBV28	TRBJ2-7	CASSPTSLVSYEQYF
TRBV6-1	TRBJ2-7	CASSEGLARSYEQYF
TRBV5-1	TRBJ2-1	CASSLKRGAYNEQFF
TRBV29-1	TRBJ2-1	CSVPQGYTYNEQFF
TRBV10-2	TRBJ2-3	CASRLAVLSTDTQYF
TRBV6-2/TRBV6-3	TRBJ2-7	CASSAHRGGSSYEQYF
TRBV7-6	TRBJ2-3	CASSFVETGKLDTQYF
TRBV28	TRBJ2-7	CASRQGLAGGYSYEQYF
TRBV4-3	TRBJ2-1	CASSQGSGGDYNEQFF
TRBV28	TRBJ2-5	CASSPKPGREETQYF
TRBV4-3	TRBJ2-7	CASSLRYGTGGNEQYF
TRBV29-1	TRBJ2-1	CSVIGTLDYNEQFF
TRBV28	TRBJ2-4	CASSFTGLAPSRNIQYF
TRBV7-6	TRBJ2-7	CASAGTDSYEQYF
TRBV20-1	TRBJ2-5	CSARRLAGLFGETQYF
TRBV20-1	TRBJ2-5	CSARARNQETQYF
TRBV7-7	TRBJ2-5	CASSSTGTTQETQYF
TRBV5-1	TRBJ1-6	CASSPVGGLSRNSPLHF
TRBV7-3	TRBJ2-3	CASSPGQGAYTQYF
TRBV7-9	TRBJ1-1	CASSLEGGMNTEAFF
TRBV5-1	TRBJ2-2	CASSWTVNTGELFF
TRBV11-2	TRBJ2-2	CASSSLGQGHTGELFF
TRBV28	TRBJ2-3	CAGGAGENTDTQYF
TRBV4-3	TRBJ2-1	CASSPTWVAESYNEQFF
TRBV27	TRBJ2-1	CASSFGLSGNEQFF
TRBV5-1	TRBJ2-1	CASSLTGAVSYNEQFF
TRBV5-4	TRBJ2-5	CASSPRGQETQYF
TRBV20-1	TRBJ2-1	CSASPSGGVTEQFF
TRBV10-2	TRBJ1-1	CASRTGLDTEAFF
TRBV7-9	TRBJ2-1	CASSSPPVGAGAGLQFF
TRBV29-1	TRBJ2-3	CSVPARADTQYF
TRBV29-1	TRBJ2-3	CSVEGGSGTDTQYF
TRBV15	TRBJ2-3	CATSRDGGGGPSDTQYF
TRBV7-9	TRBJ2-1	CASSPIRGAENEQFF